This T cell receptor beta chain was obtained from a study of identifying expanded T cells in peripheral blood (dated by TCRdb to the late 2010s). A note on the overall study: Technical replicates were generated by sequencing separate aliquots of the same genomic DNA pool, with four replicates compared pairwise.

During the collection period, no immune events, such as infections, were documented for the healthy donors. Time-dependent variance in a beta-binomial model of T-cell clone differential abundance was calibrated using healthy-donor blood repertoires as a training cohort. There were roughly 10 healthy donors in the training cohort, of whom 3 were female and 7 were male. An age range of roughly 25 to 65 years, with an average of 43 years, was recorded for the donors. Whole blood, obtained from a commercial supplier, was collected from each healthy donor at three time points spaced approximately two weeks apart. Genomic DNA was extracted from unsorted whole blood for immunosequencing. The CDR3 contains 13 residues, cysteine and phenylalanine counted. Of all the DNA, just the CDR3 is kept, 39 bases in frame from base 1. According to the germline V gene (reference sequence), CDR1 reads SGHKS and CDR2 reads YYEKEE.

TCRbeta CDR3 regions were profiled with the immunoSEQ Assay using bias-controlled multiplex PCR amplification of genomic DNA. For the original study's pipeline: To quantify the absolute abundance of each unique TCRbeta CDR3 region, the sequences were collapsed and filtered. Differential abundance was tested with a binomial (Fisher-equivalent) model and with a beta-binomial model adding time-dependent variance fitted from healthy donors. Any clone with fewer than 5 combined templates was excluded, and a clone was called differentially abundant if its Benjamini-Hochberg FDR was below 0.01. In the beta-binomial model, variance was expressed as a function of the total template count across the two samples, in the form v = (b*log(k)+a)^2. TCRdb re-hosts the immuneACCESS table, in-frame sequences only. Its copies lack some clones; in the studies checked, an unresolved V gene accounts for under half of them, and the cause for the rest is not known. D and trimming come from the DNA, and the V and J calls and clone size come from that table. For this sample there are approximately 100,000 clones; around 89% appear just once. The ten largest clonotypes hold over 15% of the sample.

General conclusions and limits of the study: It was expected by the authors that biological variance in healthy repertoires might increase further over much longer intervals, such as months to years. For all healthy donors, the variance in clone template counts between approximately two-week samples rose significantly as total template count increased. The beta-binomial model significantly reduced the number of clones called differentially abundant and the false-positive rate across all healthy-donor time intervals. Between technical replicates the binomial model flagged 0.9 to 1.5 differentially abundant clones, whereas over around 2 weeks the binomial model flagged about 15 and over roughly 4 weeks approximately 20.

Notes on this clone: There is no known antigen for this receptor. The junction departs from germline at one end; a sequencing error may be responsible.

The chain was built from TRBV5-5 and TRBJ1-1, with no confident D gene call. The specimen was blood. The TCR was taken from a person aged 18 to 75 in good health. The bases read TGCGCCAGCAGCCAAGCCAAGGGCACTGAAGCTTTCTTT. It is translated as CASSQAKGTEAFF. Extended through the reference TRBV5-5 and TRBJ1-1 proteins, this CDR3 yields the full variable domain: DAGVTQSPTHLIKTRGQQVTLRCSPISGHKSVSWYQQVLGQGPQFIFQYYEKEERGRGNFPDRFSARQFPNYSSELNVNALLLGDSALYLCASSQAKGTEAFFGQGTRLTVV.